The 3 T cell receptor beta chains in this list originate from one sample, sequenced in a study of cytomegalovirus exposure and HLA in healthy donors (dated by TCRdb to about 2017). The protocol used for the library was the immunoSEQ multiplex PCR assay. Imported from immuneACCESS, the table was reduced by TCRdb to in-frame sequences with V and J called. These copies leave out some clones; in studies compared against another copy, an unresolved V gene accounts for under half, and the cause of the remainder is not known. The sample table records approximately 82,000 clones; roughly 96% of these occur just once. The ten most abundant clones make up around 0.69% of the sample. The sample comprised PBMCs. These receptor sequences come from a woman between 18 and 29 years old in good health and CMV-seronegative.

The chain recombines TRBV30 with TRBJ2-5; no clear D. Germline V gene lookup returns CDR1 GTSNPN and CDR2 SVGIG (reference sequence). V was pared by 3 bases and J by 1 base, with 9 bases between. This CDR3 has 13 amino acids. The CDR3 protein is CAWSEQIQETQYF. CDR3 coding DNA: TGTGCCTGGAGCGAACAGATCCAAGAGACCCAGTACTTC.

The chain couples TRBV18 to TRBJ1-5; 11 nucleotides agree with TRBD1. J lost 5 bases, V lost 3 bases, and 6 bases had no gene match. This CDR3 comprises 16 residues. Germline CDR1 is KGHSH and CDR2 is LQKENI. The CDR3 sequence: CASSPGQGGTHQPQHF. In nucleotides, the CDR3 is TGTGCCAGCTCACCGGGACAGGGGGGAACCCATCAGCCCCAGCATTTT.

This chain joins TRBV4-3 and TRBJ1-2; D may be TRBD1 (5 bases). This CDR3 has 16 amino acids. The germline CDR1 and CDR2 sequences are LGHNA and YSLEER. The ends were cut back, 0 bases at V and 4 bases at J, with 15 bases in the middle. The CDR3 region has the DNA TGCGCCAGCAGCCAAGATAGGGCAAGGGGATTCTATGGCTACACCTTC. This translates into CASSQDRARGFYGYTF.